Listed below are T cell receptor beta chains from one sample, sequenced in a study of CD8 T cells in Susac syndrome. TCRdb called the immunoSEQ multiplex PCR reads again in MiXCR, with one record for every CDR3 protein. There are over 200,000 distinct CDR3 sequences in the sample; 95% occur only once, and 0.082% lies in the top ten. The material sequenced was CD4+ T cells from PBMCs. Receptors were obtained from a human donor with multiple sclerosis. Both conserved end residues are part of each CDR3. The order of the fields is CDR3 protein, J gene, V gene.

CDR3: CASSSSQSYEQYF
J: TRBJ2-7
V: TRBV19

CDR3: CASSPSGRGETQYF
J: TRBJ2-5
V: TRBV19

CDR3: CASRPQGVMNTEAFF
J: TRBJ1-1
V: TRBV27

CDR3: CSVGEGYNQPQHF
J: TRBJ1-5
V: TRBV29-1

CDR3: CASSGLGSSGSTEAFF
J: TRBJ1-1
V: TRBV6-6

CDR3: CASSLRPGSTDTQYF
J: TRBJ2-3
V: TRBV12-3/TRBV12-4

CDR3: CAWSKQGGTEAFF
J: TRBJ1-1
V: TRBV30

CDR3: CSAIGQAPYGYTF
J: TRBJ1-2
V: TRBV29-1

CDR3: CAWSVLPGQGFYEQYF
J: TRBJ2-7
V: TRBV30

CDR3: CAWSVAGLGTQYF
J: TRBJ2-5
V: TRBV30

CDR3: CASSPRTGSTDTQYF
J: TRBJ2-3
V: TRBV7-2

CDR3: CASSYRSSEDTQYF
J: TRBJ2-3
V: TRBV6-2/TRBV6-3

CDR3: CASSHPGDTQYF
J: TRBJ2-3
V: TRBV4-1

CDR3: CASSQRGGGGEQFF
J: TRBJ2-1
V: TRBV3-1

CDR3: CASSPGTSGGTSTDTQYF
J: TRBJ2-3
V: TRBV5-1

CDR3: CASSNDRVGSQYF
J: TRBJ2-5
V: TRBV12-3/TRBV12-4

CDR3: CASSSRTNYEQYF
J: TRBJ2-7
V: TRBV5-1

CDR3: CASSSRGTEAFF
J: TRBJ1-1
V: TRBV7-9

CDR3: CSASKRREAFF
J: TRBJ1-1
V: TRBV20-1

CDR3: CASRRGSRETQYF
J: TRBJ2-5
V: TRBV2

CDR3: CSAAVQSPYEQYF
J: TRBJ2-7
V: TRBV20-1

CDR3: CSAISTVNTEAFF
J: TRBJ1-1
V: TRBV20-1

CDR3: CASSQDRNQPQHF
J: TRBJ1-5
V: TRBV3-1

CDR3: CSAAGTEAFF
J: TRBJ1-1
V: TRBV29-1

CDR3: CASSPGTGREETQYF
J: TRBJ2-5
V: TRBV7-3

CDR3: CASSPGRDGYGYTF
J: TRBJ1-2
V: TRBV18

CDR3: CAWSPGNEQFF
J: TRBJ2-1
V: TRBV30

CDR3: CASSQSCRTEAFF
J: TRBJ1-1
V: TRBV23-1

CDR3: CSASTVNSNQPQHF
J: TRBJ1-5
V: TRBV20-1

CDR3: CASSLEFQPQHF
J: TRBJ1-5
V: TRBV7-2

CDR3: CSAAPSYQPQHF
J: TRBJ1-5
V: TRBV20-1

CDR3: CASSQGKDSTDTQYF
J: TRBJ2-3
V: TRBV3-1

CDR3: CSARKLSRGGLRETQYF
J: TRBJ2-5
V: TRBV29-1

CDR3: CASSQSLARDLNNEQFF
J: TRBJ2-1
V: TRBV4-1

CDR3: CASSASFGTEAFF
J: TRBJ1-1
V: TRBV25-1

CDR3: CARGRDTYGYTF
J: TRBJ1-2
V: TRBV30

CDR3: CASNRVSSNYGYTF
J: TRBJ1-2
V: TRBV13

CDR3: CSAQGPETQYF
J: TRBJ2-5
V: TRBV20-1

CDR3: CASSLGRQGPNTEAFF
J: TRBJ1-1
V: TRBV12-3/TRBV12-4

CDR3: CSGVAQGTFF
J: TRBJ1-1
V: TRBV29-1

CDR3: CASRYGVPQETQYF
J: TRBJ2-5
V: TRBV5-6

CDR3: CAIRDGSTDTQYF
J: TRBJ2-3
V: TRBV10-3

CDR3: CASSRGFFSGNTEAFF
J: TRBJ1-1
V: TRBV11-1

CDR3: CASSFYQGHGYTF
J: TRBJ1-2
V: TRBV5-1

CDR3: CASSVGGRTDTQYF
J: TRBJ2-3
V: TRBV9

CDR3: CASSRAGIPIDYEQYF
J: TRBJ2-7
V: TRBV4-1

CDR3: CASSYLEETQYF
J: TRBJ2-5
V: TRBV6-2/TRBV6-3